The source of this T cell receptor beta chain is a study of blood T cell repertoires in COVID-19. Libraries were prepared by immunoSEQ multiplex PCR; TCRdb keeps only in-frame clonotypes and omits some of them. The data show some 300,000 clones, with roughly 90% seen just once and approximately 2.9% held by the top ten. This CDR3 region has 16 residues. Trimming removed 5 bases from V and 6 bases from J; junction bases left unmatched: 14. The germline gives CDR1 SGHDN, CDR2 FVKESK. This clonotype originated in a woman between 45 and 60 years old who had been exposed to COVID-19. The V and J genes are TRBV14 and TRBJ1-2, with TRBD1 identical over 8 bases. Sequencing used PBMCs or T cells enriched from blood (not recorded which). CDR3 region: CASSRYWTGFSDGYTF. The CDR3 DNA follows: TGTGCCAGCAGCAGATACTGGACAGGGTTTTCGGATGGCTACACCTTC. The variable domain in full, completed from reference TRBV14 and TRBJ1-2, reads EAGVTQFPSHSVIEKGQTVTLRCDPISGHDNLYWYRRVMGKEIKFLLHFVKESKQDESGMPNNRFLAERTGGTYSTLKVQPAELEDSGVYFCASSRYWTGFSDGYTFGSGTRLTVV.